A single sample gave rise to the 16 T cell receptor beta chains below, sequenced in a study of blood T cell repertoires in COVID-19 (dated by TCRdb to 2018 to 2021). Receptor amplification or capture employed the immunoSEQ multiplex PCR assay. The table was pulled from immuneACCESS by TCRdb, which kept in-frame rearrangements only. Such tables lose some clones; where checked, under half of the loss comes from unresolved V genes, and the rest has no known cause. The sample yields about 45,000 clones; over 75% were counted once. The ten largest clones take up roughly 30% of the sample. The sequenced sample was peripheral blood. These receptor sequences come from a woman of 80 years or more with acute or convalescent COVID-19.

CDR3 sequence: CASSRRLEGEQFF. The CDR3 DNA reads TGTGCCAGCAGCAGGCGACTAGAGGGTGAGCAGTTCTTC. This sequence joins TRBV14 and TRBJ2-1; tentative D call: TRBD2 (6 bases). Looked up from germline, CDR1 is SGHDN and CDR2 is FVKESK. The CDR3 is made up of 13 amino acids. V was shortened by 5 bases and J by 9 bases, with 14 bases between the two germline ends.

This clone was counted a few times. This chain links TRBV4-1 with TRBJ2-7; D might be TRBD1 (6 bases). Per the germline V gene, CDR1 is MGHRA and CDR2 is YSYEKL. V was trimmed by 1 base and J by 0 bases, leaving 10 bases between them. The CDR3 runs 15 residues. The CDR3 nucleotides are TGCGCCAGCAGCCAAGTAGGGGGAAACTCCTACGAGCAGTACTTC. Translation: CASSQVGGNSYEQYF.

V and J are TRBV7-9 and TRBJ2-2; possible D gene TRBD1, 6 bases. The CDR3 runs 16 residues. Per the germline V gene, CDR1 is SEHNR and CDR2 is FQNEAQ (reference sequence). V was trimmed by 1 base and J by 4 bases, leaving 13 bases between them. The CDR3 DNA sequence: TGTGCCAGCAGCTTAGGGACAGTGAAGTCCACCGGGGAGCTGTTTTTT. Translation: CASSLGTVKSTGELFF.

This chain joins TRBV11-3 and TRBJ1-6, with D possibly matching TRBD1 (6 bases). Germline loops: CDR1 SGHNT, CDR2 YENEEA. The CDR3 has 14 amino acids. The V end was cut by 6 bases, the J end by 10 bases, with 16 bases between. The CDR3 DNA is TGTGCCAGCAGACCACAGGGCCCGGTCTCACCCCTCCACTTT. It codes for CASRPQGPVSPLHF.

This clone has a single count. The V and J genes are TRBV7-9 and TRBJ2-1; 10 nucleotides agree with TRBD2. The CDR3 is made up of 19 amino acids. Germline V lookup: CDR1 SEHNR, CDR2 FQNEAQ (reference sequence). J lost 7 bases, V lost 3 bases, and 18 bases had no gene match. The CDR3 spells CASSLFRGRGAGGGNEQFF. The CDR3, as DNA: TGTGCCAGCAGCTTGTTTAGGGGGCGCGGAGCGGGAGGGGGTAATGAGCAGTTCTTC.

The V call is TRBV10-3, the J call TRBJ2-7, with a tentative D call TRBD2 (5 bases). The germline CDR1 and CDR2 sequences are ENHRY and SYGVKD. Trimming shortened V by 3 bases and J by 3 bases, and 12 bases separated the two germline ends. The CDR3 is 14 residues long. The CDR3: CAISDPLGSYEQYF. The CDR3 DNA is TGTGCCATCAGTGATCCTTTAGGGAGCTACGAGCAGTACTTC.

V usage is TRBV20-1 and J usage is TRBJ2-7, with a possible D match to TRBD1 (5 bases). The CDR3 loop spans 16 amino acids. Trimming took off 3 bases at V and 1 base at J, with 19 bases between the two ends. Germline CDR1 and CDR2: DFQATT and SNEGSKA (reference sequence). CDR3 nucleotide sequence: TGCAGTGCTAGTCAAATAGGGGCCGTTAAGTCCTACGAGCAGTACTTC. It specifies CSASQIGAVKSYEQYF.

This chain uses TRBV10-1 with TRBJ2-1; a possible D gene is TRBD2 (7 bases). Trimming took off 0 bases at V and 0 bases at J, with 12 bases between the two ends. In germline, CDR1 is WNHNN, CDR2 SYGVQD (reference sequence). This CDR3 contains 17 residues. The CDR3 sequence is CASSESGGGSSYNEQFF. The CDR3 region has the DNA TGCGCCAGCAGTGAGTCGGGAGGGGGGAGCTCCTACAATGAGCAGTTCTTC.

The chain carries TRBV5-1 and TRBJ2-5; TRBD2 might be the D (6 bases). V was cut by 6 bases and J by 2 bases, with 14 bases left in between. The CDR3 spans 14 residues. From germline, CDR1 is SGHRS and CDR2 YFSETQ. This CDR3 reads CASTFGGNQETQYF. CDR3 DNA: TGCGCCAGCACCTTTGGCGGGAATCAAGAGACCCAGTACTTC.

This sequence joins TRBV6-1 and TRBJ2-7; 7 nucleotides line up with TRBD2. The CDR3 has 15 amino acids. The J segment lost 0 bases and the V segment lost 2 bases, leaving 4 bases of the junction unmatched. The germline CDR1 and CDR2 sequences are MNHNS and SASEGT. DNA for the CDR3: TGTGCCAGCAGTGAAAGAGCGGGAAACTCCTACGAGCAGTACTTC. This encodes CASSERAGNSYEQYF.

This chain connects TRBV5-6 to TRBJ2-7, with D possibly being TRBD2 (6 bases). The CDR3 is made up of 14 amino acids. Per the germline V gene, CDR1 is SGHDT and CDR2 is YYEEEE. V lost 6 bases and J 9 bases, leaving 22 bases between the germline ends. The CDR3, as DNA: TGTGCCAGCAAAACCGGGACTGGAGGGTATGGGCAGTACTTC. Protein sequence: CASKTGTGGYGQYF.

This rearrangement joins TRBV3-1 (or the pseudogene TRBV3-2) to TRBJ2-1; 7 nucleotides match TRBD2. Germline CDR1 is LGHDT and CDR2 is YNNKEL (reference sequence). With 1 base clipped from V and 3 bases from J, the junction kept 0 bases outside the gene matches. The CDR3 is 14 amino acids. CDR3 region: CASSQGDYYNEQFF. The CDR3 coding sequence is TGTGCCAGCAGCCAAGGGGACTACTACAATGAGCAGTTCTTC.

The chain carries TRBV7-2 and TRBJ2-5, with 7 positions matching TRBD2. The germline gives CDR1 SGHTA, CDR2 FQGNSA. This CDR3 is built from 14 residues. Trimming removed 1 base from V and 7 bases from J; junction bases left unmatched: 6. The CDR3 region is CASSLVAAGATQYF. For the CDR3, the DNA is TGTGCCAGCAGCTTAGTGGCCGCGGGAGCGACCCAGTACTTC.

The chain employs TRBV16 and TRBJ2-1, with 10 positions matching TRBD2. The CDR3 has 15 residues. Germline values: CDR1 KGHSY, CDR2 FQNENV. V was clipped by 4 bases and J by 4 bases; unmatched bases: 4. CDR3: CASSPTSGIYNEQFF. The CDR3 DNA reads TGTGCCAGCAGCCCAACTAGCGGGATATACAATGAGCAGTTCTTC.

The CDR3 nucleotides are TGTGCCTGGACCCCCAGGGGTCTAGAAGCTTTCTTT. This translates into CAWTPRGLEAFF. The chain uses TRBV30 and TRBJ1-1; D might be TRBD1 (6 bases). Germline CDR1 reads GTSNPN; CDR2 reads SVGIG (reference sequence). The CDR3 length is 12 residues. With 4 bases removed from V and 8 bases from J, the gap between germline ends came to 14 bases. Full variable domain (remainder filled in from reference TRBV30 and TRBJ1-1): SQTIHQWPATLVQPVGSPLSLECTVEGTSNPNLYWYRQAAGRGLQLLFYSVGIGQISSEVPQNLSASRPQDRQFILSSKKLLLSDSGFYLCAWTPRGLEAFFGQGTRLTVV.

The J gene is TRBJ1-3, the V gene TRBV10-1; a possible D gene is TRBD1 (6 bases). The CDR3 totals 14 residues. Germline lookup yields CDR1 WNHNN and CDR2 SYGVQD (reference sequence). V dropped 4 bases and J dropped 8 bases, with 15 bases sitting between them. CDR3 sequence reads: CASSGWAGVYTIYF. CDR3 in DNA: TGCGCCAGCAGTGGTTGGGCAGGGGTTTACACCATATATTTT.